The clone carrying this T cell receptor beta chain was seen more than once but under ten times. This sample was taken from a study of shared clonotypes between healthy human individuals. Method: immunoSEQ multiplex PCR; TCRdb's copy keeps in-frame clones and lacks some. The profile shows 2 million to 2.5 million clones, over 90% of them singletons. Germline CDR1 is SGHVS and CDR2 is FQNEAQ. Trimming cost V 5 bases and J 8 bases; bases outside gene matches: 8. CDR3 length: 13 residues. The rearrangement joins TRBV7-8 to TRBJ1-2; 7 nucleotides match TRBD1. The sequence was collected from a man aged 18 to 30 in good health. Some clones in this sample may be carry-over from other donors' samples. The sample was naive CD4+ T cells from PBMCs. Subset: CD45RA+ positively selected. CDR3 DNA: TGTGCCAGCAGCCTCGGACAGGTTGGGGGCTACACCTTC. Translating gives CASSLGQVGGYTF.